What follows are 9 T cell receptor beta chains derived from one specimen sequenced in a study of cytomegalovirus exposure and HLA in healthy donors. The PCR made use of 60 Vbeta and 13 Jbeta primers. Method: immunoSEQ multiplex PCR; TCRdb's copy keeps in-frame clones and lacks some. This table has 150,000 to 200,000 clones, around 86% appearing once. Sequencing input: PBMCs. Source of these receptors: a girl aged 2-15 years in good health and CMV-seropositive.

To note about this clone: At one end, the junction sequence differs from germline, possibly due to a read error. The genes are TRBV9 and TRBJ1-1; D is uncertain. The germline gives CDR1 SGDLS, CDR2 YYNGEE. The CDR3 covers 13 residues. Here the CDR3 DNA reads TGTGTCAGCAGCGTGTCGGGGAACACTGAAGCTTTCTTT. Translated: CVSSVSGNTEAFF.

For this clone: Other DNA sequences in the same sample also yield this CDR3. The V and J genes are TRBV7-9 and TRBJ1-1; D is undetermined. The germline gives CDR1 SEHNR, CDR2 FQNEAQ (reference sequence). The germline V and J ends were trimmed by 0 bases and 1 base, with 3 bases remaining between them. The CDR3 loop spans 13 amino acids. CDR3 amino acids: CASSLAGNTEAFF. Written as DNA, the CDR3 is TGTGCCAGCAGCTTAGCCGGGAACACTGAAGCTTTCTTT.

The rearrangement links TRBV28 to TRBJ1-2; 7 nucleotides match TRBD1. Losses at the gene ends were 5 bases for V and 0 bases for J; bases not matched to a gene: 6. CDR1 is MDHEN, CDR2 SYDVKM, per germline. This CDR3 is built from 15 residues. The CDR3 spells CASSPRTGANYGYTF. Here the CDR3 DNA reads TGTGCCAGCAGTCCACGGACAGGAGCTAACTATGGCTACACCTTC.

The chain couples TRBV19 to TRBJ2-1; D perhaps matches TRBD1 (5 bases). Trimming shortened V by 3 bases and J by 7 bases, and 10 bases separated the two germline ends. Germline CDR1 reads LNHDA; CDR2 reads SQIVND (reference sequence). There are 13 residues in the CDR3. This CDR3 is CASSIGTGNEQFF. For the CDR3, the DNA is TGTGCCAGTAGTATCGGAACAGGTAATGAGCAGTTCTTC.

The V and J genes are TRBV6-1 and TRBJ2-7, with TRBD1 matching over 12 bases. CDR1 is MNHNS and CDR2 is SASEGT in the germline V gene. With 8 bases clipped from V and 7 bases from J, the junction kept 9 bases outside the gene matches. The CDR3 has 14 residues. The CDR3 spells CASGRDRGLGEQYF. In DNA, the CDR3 is TGTGCCAGCGGGCGGGACAGGGGGCTGGGTGAGCAGTACTTC.

The sample holds one count of this clone. V is TRBV18 and J is TRBJ2-3, with D unresolved. Germline loops: CDR1 KGHSH, CDR2 LQKENI. CDR3 length equals 14 residues. V lost 1 base and J lost 1, with 6 bases in between. For the CDR3, the DNA is TGTGCCAGCTCACCACGTGGGCGCACAGATACGCAGTATTTT. This translates into CASSPRGRTDTQYF.

The chain links TRBV15 to TRBJ2-5; 9 bases agree with TRBD2. This CDR3 spans 15 amino acids. Looked up from germline, CDR1 is LNHNV and CDR2 is YYDKDF (reference sequence). V shed 0 bases and J 3 bases; nucleotides not matched to a gene: 2. Here the CDR3 DNA reads TGTGCCACCAGCAGAGATTTAGCGGGAGAAGAGACCCAGTACTTC. This codes for CATSRDLAGEETQYF.

The rearrangement links TRBV9 to TRBJ1-2; TRBD1 agrees at 7 bases. Germline V gives CDR1 SGDLS, CDR2 YYNGEE. The J segment lost 8 bases and the V segment lost 4 bases, leaving 17 bases of the junction unmatched. The CDR3 extends over 16 amino acids. The CDR3: CASSPRTGPGLGGYTF. CDR3 nucleotide sequence: TGTGCCAGCAGCCCCCGGACAGGTCCAGGCTTGGGGGGCTACACCTTC.

The chain carries TRBV29-1 and TRBJ2-1, with 7 bases matching TRBD2. The junction had 7 bases not matched to a gene; V was cut back by 4 bases and J by 7 bases. From germline, CDR1 is SQVTM and CDR2 ANQGSEA. The CDR3 loop spans 13 amino acids. The CDR3 spells CSVAGRYSNEQFF. The CDR3 region has the DNA TGCAGCGTTGCCGGGAGGTATAGTAATGAGCAGTTCTTC.